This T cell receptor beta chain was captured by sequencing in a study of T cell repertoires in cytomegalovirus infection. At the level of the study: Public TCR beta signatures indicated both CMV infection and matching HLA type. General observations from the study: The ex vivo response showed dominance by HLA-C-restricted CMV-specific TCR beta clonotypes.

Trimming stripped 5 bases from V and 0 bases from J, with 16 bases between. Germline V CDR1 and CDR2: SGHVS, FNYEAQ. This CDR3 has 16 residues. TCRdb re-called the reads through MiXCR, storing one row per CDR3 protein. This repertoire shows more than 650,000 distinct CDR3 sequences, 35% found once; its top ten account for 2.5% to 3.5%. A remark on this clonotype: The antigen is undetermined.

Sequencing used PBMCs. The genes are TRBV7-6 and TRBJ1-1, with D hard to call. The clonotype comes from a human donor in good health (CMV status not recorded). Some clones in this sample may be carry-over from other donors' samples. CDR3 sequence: CASSPRTAPMNTEAFF. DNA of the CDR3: TGTGCCAGCAGCCCAAGGACCGCACCCATGAACACTGAAGCTTTCTTT.